This T cell receptor (beta chain) was found in a study of blood T cell repertoires in COVID-19 (dated by TCRdb to 2020 to 2021). In terms of the full investigation: The collaborator samples originated in the United States, Italy and Spain and spanned the acute and convalescent phases of COVID-19. Subjects who had been exposed to COVID-19, were actively infected with it, or had recovered from it provided the deeply sampled blood TCRbeta repertoires that made up the dataset. A freely available public database, intended as a resource for researchers studying the immune response to SARS-CoV-2, is where the repertoires were released. The material from the prospective study consisted of cDNA or gDNA derived from T cells, B-cell-depleted T cells, or PBMCs. The samples were drawn from two sources: the first 160 participants of the ongoing ImmuneRACE study, and 1,200 or so subjects contributed by 6 global collaborators. A de-identified subject ID, COVID-19 status, age in years and sex were almost always included in the sample metadata. Where available, HLA class I and class II types were taken from metadata supplied by the sample provider and were not determined by assay-based typing.

What the authors observed across the whole study: How much clinical and demographic metadata was included differed by source and by participant, and the metadata was provided uncurated.

The collaborating institutions used their own protocols to collect whole blood in K2EDTA tubes. Collaborator samples were shipped for TCRbeta analysis as frozen whole blood, isolated PBMCs, or DNA extracted from either sample type. Regarding this clone: This receptor's antigen is unknown. No base quality values were provided; no much bigger clone lies one nucleotide off.

The immunoSEQ Assay, a bias-controlled multiplex PCR, was used to amplify TCRbeta CDR3 regions from genomic DNA. On the authors' methods: The number of nucleated cells in each sample was estimated from the amplification of reference gene primers within the assay. To quantify the absolute abundance of each unique TCRbeta CDR3 rearrangement, sequence reads were collapsed and filtered. For each sample, productive Simpson clonality was calculated as the square root of Simpson's diversity index across productive rearrangements. The immuneACCESS repertoire file appears here via TCRdb, limited to in-frame rearrangements. These files lack a portion of the clones; in checked studies, under half of the deficit traces to unresolved V genes, and the cause of the others is not known. That table gives V, J and clone size, and the DNA gave D and trimming. In all, the sample holds tens of thousands of clones, and 85% of those were seen once. Roughly 5.2% of the sample lies in the top ten.

As encoded in the germline V gene (reference sequence), CDR1 is SEHNR while CDR2 is FQNEAQ. From V the trimming removes 2 bases and from J it removes 5 bases, while the gene matches leave 7 bases of the junction unaccounted for. Inclusive of the bounding cysteine and phenylalanine, the CDR3 is 15 residues long. Only the CDR3 part of the read is kept: 45 bases, read in frame from the first base. The specimen was peripheral blood. The chain is assembled from TRBV7-9 and TRBJ2-7; the junction holds 9 bases that match TRBD1. The source of this sequence is a man between 50 and 59 years old with active COVID-19. The nucleotides are TGTGCCAGCAGCTTATCTGGGACAGGGAGCCACGAGCAGTACTTC. This translates into CASSLSGTGSHEQYF.